A single sample gave rise to the 30 T cell receptor beta chains below, sequenced in a study of cytomegalovirus exposure and HLA in healthy donors. A multiplex PCR was run with 60 Vbeta primers and 13 Jbeta primers. Method: immunoSEQ multiplex PCR; TCRdb's copy keeps in-frame clones and lacks some. Listed are about 52,000 clones; 9% to 15% falls within the top ten. Sequencing was performed on PBMCs. The receptors were gathered from a woman between 55 and 75 years old in good health and CMV-seropositive.

The chain recombines TRBV6-5 with TRBJ1-3; unclear D gene. Germline lookup yields CDR1 MNHEY and CDR2 SVGAGI. Trimming took off 6 bases at V and 4 bases at J, with 16 bases between the two ends. CDR3 length: 15 residues. This CDR3 is CASSPPPGQGNTIYF. CDR3 in DNA: TGTGCCAGCAGCCCCCCACCAGGCCAGGGAAACACCATATATTTT.

The chain links TRBV7-2 to TRBJ2-3, with 11 bases lining up with TRBD2. This CDR3 is 17 amino acids long. The germline gives CDR1 SGHTA, CDR2 FQGNSA. J lost 3 bases, V lost 1 base, and 6 bases had no gene match. In DNA form, the CDR3 reads TGTGCCAGCAGCTTAGTACTAGCGGGGGTAGGAACAGATACGCAGTATTTT. Its translation is CASSLVLAGVGTDTQYF. Full variable domain (outside the CDR3, taken from reference TRBV7-2 and TRBJ2-3): GAGVSQSPSNKVTEKGKDVELRCDPISGHTALYWYRQSLGQGLEFLIYFQGNSAPDKSGLPSDRFSAERTGGSVSTLTIQRTQQEDSAVYLCASSLVLAGVGTDTQYFGPGTRLTVL.

V is TRBV6-1 and J is TRBJ2-3; possibly TRBD2 for D (6 bases). Trimming shortened V by 6 bases and J by 2 bases, and 9 bases separated the two germline ends. CDR1 is MNHNS, CDR2 SASEGT, per germline. The CDR3 is 13 amino acids. For the CDR3, the DNA is TGTGCCAGCAGGATGGACTACACAGATACGCAGTATTTT. This codes for CASRMDYTDTQYF.

J is TRBJ2-5 and V is TRBV18; TRBD1 aligns across 10 bases. Germline-derived CDR1 and CDR2 are KGHSH and LQKENI. V dropped 2 bases and J dropped 11; count of bases not matched to a gene: 5. This CDR3 has 13 amino acids. CDR3 loop: CASSPGTGAEQYF. The CDR3, as DNA: TGTGCCAGCTCACCAGGGACAGGGGCTGAGCAGTACTTC.

J is TRBJ2-7 and V is TRBV5-4, with TRBD2 identical over 11 bases. The CDR3 contains 16 residues. CDR1 and CDR2 (germline): SGHNT, YYREEE (reference sequence). Losses at the gene ends were 2 bases for V and 1 base for J; bases not matched to a gene: 5. The CDR3 nucleotides read TGTGCCAGCAGCTTTATAGCGGGGGGGACTTCCTACGAGCAGTACTTC. Its protein product is CASSFIAGGTSYEQYF.

The chain couples TRBV5-1 to TRBJ2-5, with D perhaps TRBD1 (6 bases). The V end was cut by 3 bases, the J end by 4 bases, with 16 bases between. The CDR3 runs to 15 residues. CDR1 SGHRS and CDR2 YFSETQ come from the germline V gene. The CDR3 DNA reads as TGCGCCAGCAGCTCCAGTGGACAGCCAGGAGAGACCCAGTACTTC. It yields the protein CASSSSGQPGETQYF.

The rearrangement joins TRBV5-4 to TRBJ2-2; 7 bases are shared with TRBD1. The germline V gene has CDR1 SGHNT and CDR2 YYREEE (reference sequence). This CDR3 region has 15 residues. V was clipped by 4 bases and J by 6 bases; unmatched bases: 9. CDR3 residues: CASSMTGLGPGELFF. As DNA, the CDR3 is TGTGCCAGCAGCATGACAGGGTTAGGGCCCGGGGAGCTGTTTTTT. Based on the CDR3 plus reference TRBV5-4 and TRBJ2-2, the full variable domain is ETGVTQSPTHLIKTRGQQVTLRCSSQSGHNTVSWYQQALGQGPQFIFQYYREEENGRGNFPPRFSGLQFPNYSSELNVNALELDDSALYLCASSMTGLGPGELFFGEGSRLTVL.

The chain combines TRBV6-8 with TRBJ2-3, with a weak D call TRBD2 (5 bases). CDR1 and CDR2 from the germline V gene are MNHGY and SAAAGT. The CDR3 covers 11 residues. V shed 6 bases and J shed 7 bases, with 8 bases lying between them. CDR3 amino acids: CASRLEHTQYF. The CDR3 DNA reads TGTGCCAGCAGACTAGAACATACGCAGTATTTT.

This sequence joins TRBV2 and TRBJ1-2; TRBD1 might be the D (6 bases). V was trimmed by 7 bases and J by 4 bases, leaving 16 bases between them. Germline V lookup: CDR1 SNHLY, CDR2 FYNNEI. This CDR3 is 14 amino acids long. The CDR3 reads CASTDKGEFYGYTF. In DNA form, the CDR3 reads TGTGCCAGCACCGACAAGGGGGAATTCTATGGCTACACCTTC.

The DNA of the CDR3 is TGCGCCAGCAGATCAGTTTATCGGGTGGGGCCCTCCTACGAGCAGTACTTC. Amino acid sequence: CASRSVYRVGPSYEQYF. The gene calls are TRBV5-1 and TRBJ2-7; tentative D call: TRBD1 (5 bases). The CDR3 runs to 17 residues. Deletions cut 5 bases from V and 0 bases from J, with 21 bases between. The germline V gene encodes CDR1 SGHRS and CDR2 YFSETQ.

For the CDR3, the DNA is TGTGCCAGCAGTGTTGACAACCCCCAGCATTTT. Amino acid sequence: CASSVDNPQHF. The chain is built from TRBV6-1 and TRBJ1-5; D is ambiguous. The germline gives CDR1 MNHNS, CDR2 SASEGT. This CDR3 region has 11 residues. V was pared by 4 bases and J by 10 bases, with 8 bases between.

J is TRBJ2-5 and V is TRBV5-1; D is perhaps TRBD2 (6 bases). This CDR3 is 16 amino acids long. Germline-derived CDR1 and CDR2 are SGHRS and YFSETQ. Trimming removed 0 bases from V and 3 bases from J, with 15 bases in between. CDR3 sequence (DNA): TGCGCCAGCAGCTTGGTAGCGGTGGGACCCAAAGAGACCCAGTACTTC. Translating gives CASSLVAVGPKETQYF.

The rearrangement links TRBV10-3 to TRBJ1-2, with TRBD1 matching over 8 bases. Germline CDR1 is ENHRY and CDR2 is SYGVKD. V dropped 10 bases and J dropped 2; count of bases not matched to a gene: 6. The CDR3 totals 13 residues. In nucleotides, the CDR3 is TGTGCCACCATGGACAGGGTGAACTATGGCTACACCTTC. It yields the protein CATMDRVNYGYTF.

The chain's CDR3 is CASSQQGAYGYTF. The CDR3 DNA sequence: TGTGCCAGCAGCCAACAGGGGGCGTATGGCTACACCTTC. The chain has TRBV28 and TRBJ1-2, with 9 bases aligning to TRBD1. CDR3 length: 13 amino acids. With V trimmed by 6 bases and J by 5 bases, 4 bases remained unmatched. The germline gives CDR1 MDHEN, CDR2 SYDVKM.

This chain connects TRBV11-3 to TRBJ1-2; maybe TRBD1 (6 bases). CDR1 and CDR2 from the germline V gene are SGHNT and YENEEA. This CDR3 region has 13 residues. The ends were cut back, 4 bases at V and 2 bases at J, with 8 bases in the middle. This CDR3 is CASSSTGNYGYTF. Written as DNA, the CDR3 is TGTGCCAGCAGCTCTACAGGGAACTATGGCTACACCTTC.

The chain joins TRBV6-6 to TRBJ2-7, with TRBD1 identical over 8 bases. The CDR3 is 14 amino acids. After removal of 4 bases from V and 6 bases from J, the junction contained 8 bases not matched to a gene. Germline CDR1 is MNHNY and CDR2 is SVGAGI (reference sequence). CDR3 bases: TGTGCCAGCAGTTTTGAGGACAGGGTTACCGAGCAGTACTTC. This sequence encodes CASSFEDRVTEQYF.

As concerns this clone: This CDR3 is also generated by other DNA sequences in the sample. The chain carries TRBV5-1 and TRBJ2-1, with TRBD2 as a possible D gene (6 bases). The CDR3 runs to 16 residues. The V gene lost 3 bases and the J gene lost 0 bases, with 13 bases spanning the gap. Germline V gene data show CDR1 as SGHRS and CDR2 as YFSETQ. The CDR3 loop is CASSWGGESSYNEQFF. CDR3 coding DNA: TGCGCCAGCAGCTGGGGCGGGGAGAGCTCCTACAATGAGCAGTTCTTC. The full variable domain, rest sourced from reference TRBV5-1 and TRBJ2-1, is KAGVTQTPRYLIKTRGQQVTLSCSPISGHRSVSWYQQTPGQGLQFLFEYFSETQRNKGNFPGRFSGRQFSNSRSEMNVSTLELGDSALYLCASSWGGESSYNEQFFGPGTRLTVL.

The CDR3 DNA follows: TGTGCCAGTCTCCAGGGGGCGGGGTACGAGCAGTACTTC. Amino acids: CASLQGAGYEQYF. This chain connects TRBV6-5 to TRBJ2-7; 8 nucleotides agree with TRBD1. This CDR3 contains 13 residues. Germline CDR1 MNHEY, CDR2 SVGAGI. Unmatched junction bases numbered 8, after V lost 9 bases and J lost 4 bases.

J is TRBJ2-7 and V is TRBV5-1; 7 positions match TRBD1. This CDR3 spans 14 amino acids. After removal of 2 bases from V and 2 bases from J, the junction contained 4 bases not matched to a gene. Germline V gene data show CDR1 as SGHRS and CDR2 as YFSETQ. CDR3 sequence (DNA): TGCGCCAGCAGCTTACACCAGGGGGCCTACGAGCAGTACTTC. It specifies CASSLHQGAYEQYF.

This chain uses TRBV21-1 with TRBJ2-4; the D call of TRBD2 is as the table states it, not checked on the DNA. TRBV21-1 is a pseudogene segment. The CDR3 is made up of 15 amino acids. CDR3 loop: CASKVATLCKNIQYF. The DNA for the CDR3 is TGTGCCAGCAAAGTAGCCACGTTGTGCAAAAACATTCAGTACTTC.

The rearrangement uses TRBV2 and TRBJ1-1, with 10 nucleotides matching TRBD1. V lost 3 bases, J lost 12 bases, and 4 bases stayed unmatched. The CDR3 runs to 12 residues. Per the germline V gene, CDR1 is SNHLY and CDR2 is FYNNEI. In DNA form, the CDR3 reads TGTGCCAGCAGTGACCGGGACAGGGGCCCTTTCTTT. This encodes CASSDRDRGPFF.

V and J are TRBV29-1 and TRBJ1-3; the match to TRBD1 covers 8 bases. There are 14 residues in the CDR3. Trimming removed 4 bases from V and 0 bases from J; junction bases left unmatched: 2. In germline, CDR1 is SQVTM, CDR2 ANQGSEA. DNA for the CDR3: TGCAGCGTTGGTGGGACAGGCTCTGGAAACACCATATATTTT. Translated, it gives CSVGGTGSGNTIYF.

V and J are TRBV5-4 and TRBJ1-2; D possibly corresponds to TRBD1 (6 bases). From germline, CDR1 is SGHNT and CDR2 YYREEE (reference sequence). V lost 4 bases, J lost 2 bases, and 9 bases lay in between. This CDR3 is 13 amino acids long. DNA for the CDR3: TGTGCCAGCAGCCCCGACAGGAACTATGGCTACACCTTC. Translated, it gives CASSPDRNYGYTF.

J is TRBJ1-2 and V is TRBV5-6, with 10 bases aligning to TRBD1. CDR1 and CDR2 from the germline V gene are SGHDT and YYEEEE. The CDR3 is 16 amino acids. V was pared by 0 bases and J by 2 bases, with 4 bases of the junction left unmatched. As DNA, the CDR3 is TGTGCCAGCAGCTTGGCGGGACAGGGGCCAAACTATGGCTACACCTTC. Its translation: CASSLAGQGPNYGYTF.

This chain connects TRBV18 to TRBJ2-2, with a tentative D call TRBD2 (5 bases). V lost 3 bases, J lost 4 bases, and 15 bases lay in between. Looked up from germline, CDR1 is KGHSH and CDR2 is LQKENI. CDR3 length: 16 residues. The CDR3 here is CASSPMNRGVTGELFF. The CDR3 DNA reads as TGTGCCAGCTCACCCATGAATCGGGGAGTCACCGGGGAGCTGTTTTTT.

The chain couples TRBV9 to TRBJ1-1, with TRBD1 matching over 7 bases. This CDR3 region has 15 residues. Germline CDR1 reads SGDLS; CDR2 reads YYNGEE. V lost 3 bases and J lost 8; bases outside the gene matches: 13. The CDR3 DNA reads TGTGCCAGCAGCGAGGGACAGTTGGGGGTCGGAGAAGCTTTCTTT. Amino acids: CASSEGQLGVGEAFF.

The V and J genes are TRBV29-1 and TRBJ1-2, with 12 bases matching TRBD1. V shed 7 bases and J 2 bases; nucleotides not matched to a gene: 5. The CDR3 consists of 14 residues. Germline V lookup: CDR1 SQVTM, CDR2 ANQGSEA. The CDR3 region is CSGGQGAPNYGYTF. The CDR3 nucleotides read TGCAGCGGGGGACAGGGGGCGCCCAACTATGGCTACACCTTC.

Comment on this clone: A junction end diverges from the germline sequence, so it may reflect a read error. The V and J genes are TRBV5-6 and TRBJ2-5, with unresolved D. CDR1 is SGHDT, CDR2 YYEEEE, per germline. CDR3 length equals 14 residues. CDR3 region: CASSLALIQENQYF. The CDR3 bases are TGTGCCAGCAGCTTGGCCTTGATCCAAGAGAACCAGTACTTC.

The rearrangement links TRBV28 to TRBJ1-2; 9 nucleotides agree with TRBD1. The CDR3 totals 15 residues. The germline V gene has CDR1 MDHEN and CDR2 SYDVKM. Trimming took 5 bases from V and 7 from J; bases not matched to a gene: 11. The CDR3 region is CASSGRGQGNSGYTF. CDR3 DNA sequence: TGTGCCAGCAGTGGTCGGGGACAGGGAAATAGTGGCTACACCTTC.

V gene TRBV6-1 combines with J gene TRBJ2-6, with D possibly being TRBD1 (5 bases). This CDR3 contains 15 residues. V gave up 3 bases and J gave up 0 bases, with 6 bases separating them. Germline CDR1 and CDR2: MNHNS and SASEGT. This CDR3 reads CASSDRASGANVLTF. CDR3 nucleotide sequence: TGTGCCAGCAGTGACAGGGCCTCTGGGGCCAACGTCCTGACTTTC.